This TCR beta chain was captured by sequencing in a study of OX40 agonist ivuxolimab in advanced cancers. Turning to the study itself: Every 2 weeks, patients got intravenous ivuxolimab at one of six dose levels (0.01-10 mg/kg).

Profiling relied on immunoSEQ multiplex PCR, and the TCRdb table lists in-frame clones only, not all of them. The table has some 30,000 clones, 70% to 80% seen once. CDR1 and CDR2 (germline): LGHNA, YNFKEQ. This CDR3 is 13 amino acids long. V was trimmed by 3 bases and J by 7 bases, leaving 12 bases between them. This receptor was taken from an adult with an advanced solid tumor such as melanoma, head and neck, liver or kidney cancer. This specimen consisted of CD4+ or CD8+ T cells sorted from blood, obtained in a trial of the OX40 agonist ivuxolimab. The chain joins TRBV4-2 to TRBJ1-1; D gene uncertain. In nucleotides, the CDR3 is TGTGCCAGCAGCCATGGCACAGCATATGAAGCTTTCTTT. It specifies CASSHGTAYEAFF.